This TCR beta chain was recorded in a study of blood T cell repertoires in COVID-19. Study background: The samples span acute and convalescent COVID-19 from the United States, Italy and Spain. T cells, B-cell-depleted T cells, or PBMCs provided the cDNA or gDNA that served as material.

Original methodology: Quantification of nucleated cells was approximated via reference gene primer amplification. Measured with immunoSEQ multiplex PCR; TCRdb has only the in-frame clones, and not every one. The D gene and trimming were derived from the DNA, and the V and J assignments and clone size from that table. Among some 200,000 clones listed, about 93% were seen once. Trimming removed 7 bases from V and 2 bases from J; junction bases left unmatched: 8. This CDR3 region has 14 residues. In germline, CDR1 is SGHRS, CDR2 YFSETQ. Seattle enrolled patients during active infection and tracked them longitudinally.

The sequenced sample was peripheral blood. This clonotype was obtained from a man aged 25 to 45 with COVID-19, enrolled during active disease. This rearrangement joins TRBV5-1 to TRBJ1-1; 7 bases are shared with TRBD1. The CDR3 sequence is CASYRGRGNTEAFF. For the CDR3, the DNA is TGCGCCAGCTACAGGGGACGGGGTAACACTGAAGCTTTCTTT.